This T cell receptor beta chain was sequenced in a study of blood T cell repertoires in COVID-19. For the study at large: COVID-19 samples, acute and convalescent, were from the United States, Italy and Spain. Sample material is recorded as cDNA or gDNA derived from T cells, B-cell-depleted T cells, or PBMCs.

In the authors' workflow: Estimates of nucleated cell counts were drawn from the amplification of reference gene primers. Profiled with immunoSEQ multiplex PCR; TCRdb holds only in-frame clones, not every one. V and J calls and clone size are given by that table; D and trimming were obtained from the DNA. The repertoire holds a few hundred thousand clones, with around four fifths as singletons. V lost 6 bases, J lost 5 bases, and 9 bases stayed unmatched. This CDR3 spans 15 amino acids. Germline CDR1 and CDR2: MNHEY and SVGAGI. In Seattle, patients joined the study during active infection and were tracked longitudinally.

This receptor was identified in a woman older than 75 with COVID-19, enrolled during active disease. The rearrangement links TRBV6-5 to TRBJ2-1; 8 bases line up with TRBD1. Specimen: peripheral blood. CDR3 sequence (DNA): TGTGCCAGCAGCAAGACAGGGGTTGGGAACAATGAGCAGTTCTTC. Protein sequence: CASSKTGVGNNEQFF.